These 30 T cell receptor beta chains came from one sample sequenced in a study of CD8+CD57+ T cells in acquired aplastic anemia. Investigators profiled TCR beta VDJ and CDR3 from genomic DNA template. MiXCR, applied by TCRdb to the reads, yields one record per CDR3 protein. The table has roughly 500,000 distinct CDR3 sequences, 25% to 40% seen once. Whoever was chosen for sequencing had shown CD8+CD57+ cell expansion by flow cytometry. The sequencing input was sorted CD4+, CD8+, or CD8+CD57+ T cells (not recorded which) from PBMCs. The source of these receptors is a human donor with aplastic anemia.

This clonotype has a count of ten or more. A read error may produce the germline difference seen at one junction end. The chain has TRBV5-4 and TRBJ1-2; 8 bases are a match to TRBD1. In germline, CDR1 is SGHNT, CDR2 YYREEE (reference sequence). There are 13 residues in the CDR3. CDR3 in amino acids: CASSPRLDRELIF. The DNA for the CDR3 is TGTGCCAGCAGCCCTAGGCTGGACAGGGAGCTGATCTTC.

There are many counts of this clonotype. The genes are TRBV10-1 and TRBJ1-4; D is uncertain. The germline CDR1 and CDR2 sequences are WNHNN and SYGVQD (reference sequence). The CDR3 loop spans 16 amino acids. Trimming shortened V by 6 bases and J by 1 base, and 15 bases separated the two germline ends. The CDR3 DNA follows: TGCGCCAGCAGCCAAGGAGAGGTCGGAACTAATGAAAAACTGTTTTTT. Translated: CASSQGEVGTNEKLFF.

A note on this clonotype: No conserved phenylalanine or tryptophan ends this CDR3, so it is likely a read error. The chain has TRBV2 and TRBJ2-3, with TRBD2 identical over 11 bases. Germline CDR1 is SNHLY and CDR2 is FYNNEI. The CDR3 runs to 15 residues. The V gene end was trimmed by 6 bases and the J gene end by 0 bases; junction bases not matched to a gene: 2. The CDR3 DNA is TGTGCCAGCAGCTGGACTAGCGGGAGCACAGATACGCAGTATTTA. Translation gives CASSWTSGSTDTQYL.

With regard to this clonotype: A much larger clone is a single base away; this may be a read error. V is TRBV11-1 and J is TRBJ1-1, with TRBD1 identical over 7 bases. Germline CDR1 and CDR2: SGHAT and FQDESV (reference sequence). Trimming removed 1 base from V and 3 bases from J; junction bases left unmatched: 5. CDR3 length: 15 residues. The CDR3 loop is CASSLGQGTDTEAFF. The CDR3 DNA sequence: TGTGCCAGCAGCTTAGGACAGGGAACGGACACTGAAGCTTTCTTT.

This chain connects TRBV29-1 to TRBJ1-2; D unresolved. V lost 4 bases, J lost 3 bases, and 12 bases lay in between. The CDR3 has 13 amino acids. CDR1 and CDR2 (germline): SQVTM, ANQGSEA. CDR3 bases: TGCAGCGTTGTCAGGTCGGAGCACTATGGCTACACCTTC. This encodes CSVVRSEHYGYTF.

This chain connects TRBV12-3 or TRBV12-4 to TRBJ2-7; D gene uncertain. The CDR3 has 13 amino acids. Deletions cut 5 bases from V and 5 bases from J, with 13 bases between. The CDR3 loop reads CASSPTGVHEQYF. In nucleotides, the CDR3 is TGTGCCAGCAGTCCGACGGGTGTCCACGAGCAGTACTTC.

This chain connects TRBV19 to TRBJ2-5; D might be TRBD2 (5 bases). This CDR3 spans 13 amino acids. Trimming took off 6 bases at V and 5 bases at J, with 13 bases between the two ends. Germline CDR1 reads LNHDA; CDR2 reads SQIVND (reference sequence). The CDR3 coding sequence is TGTGCCAGTAGGCAACCGGGGTCGGAGACCCAGTACTTC. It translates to CASRQPGSETQYF.

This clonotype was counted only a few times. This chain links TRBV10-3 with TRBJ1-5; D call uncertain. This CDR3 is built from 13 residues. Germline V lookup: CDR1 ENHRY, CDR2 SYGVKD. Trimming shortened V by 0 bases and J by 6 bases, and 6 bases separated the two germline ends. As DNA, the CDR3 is TGTGCCATCAGTGAGTCGAGTAGTCAGCCCCAGCATTTT. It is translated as CAISESSSQPQHF.

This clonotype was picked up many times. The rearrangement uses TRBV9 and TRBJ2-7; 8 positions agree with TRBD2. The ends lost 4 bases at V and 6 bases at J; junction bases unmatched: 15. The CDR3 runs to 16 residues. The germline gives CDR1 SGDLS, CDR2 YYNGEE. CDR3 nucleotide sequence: TGTGCCAGCAGCCCATCCGGCGGGGGGCGGGACGGCGAGCAGTACTTC. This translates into CASSPSGGGRDGEQYF.

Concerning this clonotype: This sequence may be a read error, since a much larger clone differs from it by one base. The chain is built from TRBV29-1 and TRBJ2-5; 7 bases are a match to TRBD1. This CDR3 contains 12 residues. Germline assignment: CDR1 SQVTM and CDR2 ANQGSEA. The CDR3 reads CSTRTGPETRYF. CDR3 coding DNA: TGCAGCACCCGGACAGGTCCAGAGACCCGGTACTTC.

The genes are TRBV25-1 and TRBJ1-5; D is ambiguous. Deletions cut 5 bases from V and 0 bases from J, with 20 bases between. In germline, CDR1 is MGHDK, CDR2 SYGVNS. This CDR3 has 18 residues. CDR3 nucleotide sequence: TGTGCCAGCAGTTGGACCAGAAAATGGGGATATAGCAATCAGCCCCAGCATTTT. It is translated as CASSWTRKWGYSNQPQHF.

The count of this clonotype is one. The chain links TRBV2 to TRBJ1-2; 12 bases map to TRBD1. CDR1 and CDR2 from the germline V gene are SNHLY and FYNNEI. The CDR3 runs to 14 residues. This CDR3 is CASGLGQGAYGYTF. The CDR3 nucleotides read TGTGCTAGTGGTTTGGGACAGGGGGCGTACGGCTACACCTTC.

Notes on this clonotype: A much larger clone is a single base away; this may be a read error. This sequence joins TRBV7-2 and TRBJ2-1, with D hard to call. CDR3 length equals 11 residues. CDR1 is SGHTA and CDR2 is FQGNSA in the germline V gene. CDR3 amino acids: CAGSPDNEQFF. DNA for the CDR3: TGTGCCGGCAGCCCCGACAATGAGCAGTTCTTC.

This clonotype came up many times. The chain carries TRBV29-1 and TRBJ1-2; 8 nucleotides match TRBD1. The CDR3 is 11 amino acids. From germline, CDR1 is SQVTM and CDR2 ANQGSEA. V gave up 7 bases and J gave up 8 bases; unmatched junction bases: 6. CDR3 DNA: TGCAGCGCTCGGACAGGGTACGGCTACACCTTC. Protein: CSARTGYGYTF.

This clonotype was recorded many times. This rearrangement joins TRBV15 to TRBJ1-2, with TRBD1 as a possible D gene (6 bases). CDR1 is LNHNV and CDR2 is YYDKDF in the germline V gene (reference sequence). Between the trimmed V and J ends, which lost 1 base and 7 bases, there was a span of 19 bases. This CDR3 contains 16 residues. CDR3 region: CATSRGGGVGSSGYTF. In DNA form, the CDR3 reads TGTGCCACCAGCAGAGGCGGGGGCGTAGGATCTAGTGGCTACACCTTC.

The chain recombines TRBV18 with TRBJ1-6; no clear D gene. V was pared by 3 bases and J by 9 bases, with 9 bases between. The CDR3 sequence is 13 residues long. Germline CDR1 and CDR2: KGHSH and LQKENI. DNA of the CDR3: TGTGCCAGCTCACCTGCCCAAGGTTCACCCCTCCACTTT. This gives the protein CASSPAQGSPLHF.

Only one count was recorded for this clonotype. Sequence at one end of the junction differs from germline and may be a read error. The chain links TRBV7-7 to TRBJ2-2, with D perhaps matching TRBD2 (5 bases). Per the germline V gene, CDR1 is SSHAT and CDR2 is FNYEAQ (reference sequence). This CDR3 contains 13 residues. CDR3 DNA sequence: TGTGCTAGCAGCCCGGGAAACACCGGGGAGCTGTTTTTT. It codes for CASSPGNTGELFF.

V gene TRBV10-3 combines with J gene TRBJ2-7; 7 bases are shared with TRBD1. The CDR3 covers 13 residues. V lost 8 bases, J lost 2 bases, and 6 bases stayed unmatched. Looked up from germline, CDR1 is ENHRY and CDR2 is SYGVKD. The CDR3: CAISTGTPYEQYV. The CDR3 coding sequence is TGTGCCATCTCGACAGGGACCCCCTACGAGCAGTACGTC.

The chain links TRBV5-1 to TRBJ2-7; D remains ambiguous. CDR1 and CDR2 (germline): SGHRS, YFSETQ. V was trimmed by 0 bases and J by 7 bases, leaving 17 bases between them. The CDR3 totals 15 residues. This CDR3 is CASSLGFGRRAEQYF. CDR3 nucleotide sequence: TGCGCCAGCAGCTTGGGATTCGGGCGGCGCGCGGAGCAGTACTTC.

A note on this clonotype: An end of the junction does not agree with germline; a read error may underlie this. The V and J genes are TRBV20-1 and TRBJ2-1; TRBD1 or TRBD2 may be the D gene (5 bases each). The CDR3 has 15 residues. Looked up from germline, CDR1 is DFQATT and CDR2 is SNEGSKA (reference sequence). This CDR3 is CSAREMGVVYNGQFF. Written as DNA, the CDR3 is TGCAGTGCTAGAGAGATGGGGGTTGTATACAATGGGCAGTTCTTC.

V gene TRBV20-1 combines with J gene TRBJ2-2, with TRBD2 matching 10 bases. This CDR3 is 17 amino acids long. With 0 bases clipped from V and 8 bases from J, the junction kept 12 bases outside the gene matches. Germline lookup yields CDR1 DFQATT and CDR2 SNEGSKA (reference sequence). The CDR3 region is CSAREAPRAGGRGELFF. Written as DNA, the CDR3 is TGCAGTGCTAGAGAGGCCCCCAGAGCGGGGGGGAGAGGGGAGCTGTTTTTT.

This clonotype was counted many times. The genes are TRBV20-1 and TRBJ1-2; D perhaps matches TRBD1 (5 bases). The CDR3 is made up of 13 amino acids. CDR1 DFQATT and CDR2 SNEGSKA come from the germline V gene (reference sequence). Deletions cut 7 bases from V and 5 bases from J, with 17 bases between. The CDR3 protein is CSVSDGGIYGYTF. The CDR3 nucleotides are TGCAGTGTCTCGGATGGGGGGATATATGGCTACACCTTC.

CDR3 loop: CASSHRGNSGNTIYF. The CDR3 DNA reads as TGTGCCAGCAGCCATCGGGGTAACTCTGGAAACACCATATATTTT. This chain joins TRBV12-3 or TRBV12-4 and TRBJ1-3, with unresolved D. The CDR3 contains 15 residues. Trimming removed 6 bases from V and 0 bases from J, with 12 bases in between.

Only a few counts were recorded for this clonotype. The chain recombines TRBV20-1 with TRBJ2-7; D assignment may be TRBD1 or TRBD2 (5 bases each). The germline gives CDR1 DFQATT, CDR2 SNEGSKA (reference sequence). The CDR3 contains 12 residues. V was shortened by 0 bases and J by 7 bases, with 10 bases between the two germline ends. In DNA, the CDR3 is TGCAGTGCTAGAGAAGGCTGGGGGGAGCAGTACTTC. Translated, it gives CSAREGWGEQYF.

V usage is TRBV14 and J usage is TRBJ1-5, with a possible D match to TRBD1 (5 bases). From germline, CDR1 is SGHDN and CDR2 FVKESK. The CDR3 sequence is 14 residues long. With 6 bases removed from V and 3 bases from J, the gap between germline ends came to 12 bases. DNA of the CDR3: TGTGCCAGCAGTGATTCAGGGAACAATCAGCCCCAGCATTTT. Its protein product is CASSDSGNNQPQHF.

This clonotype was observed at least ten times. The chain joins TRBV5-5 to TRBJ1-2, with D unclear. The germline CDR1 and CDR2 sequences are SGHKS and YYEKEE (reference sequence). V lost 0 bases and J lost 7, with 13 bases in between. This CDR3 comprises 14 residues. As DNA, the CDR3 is TGTGCCAGCAGCTTGGCGTCAGTTAGTCCTGGCTACACCTTC. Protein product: CASSLASVSPGYTF. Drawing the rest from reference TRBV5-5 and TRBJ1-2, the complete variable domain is DAGVTQSPTHLIKTRGQQVTLRCSPISGHKSVSWYQQVLGQGPQFIFQYYEKEERGRGNFPDRFSARQFPNYSSELNVNALLLGDSALYLCASSLASVSPGYTFGSGTRLTVV.

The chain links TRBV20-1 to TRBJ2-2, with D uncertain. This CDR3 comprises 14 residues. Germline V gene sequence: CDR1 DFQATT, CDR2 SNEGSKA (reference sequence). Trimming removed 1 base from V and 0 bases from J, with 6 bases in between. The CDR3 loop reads CSARVTANTGELFF. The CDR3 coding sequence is TGCAGTGCTAGAGTAACAGCGAACACCGGGGAGCTGTTTTTT.

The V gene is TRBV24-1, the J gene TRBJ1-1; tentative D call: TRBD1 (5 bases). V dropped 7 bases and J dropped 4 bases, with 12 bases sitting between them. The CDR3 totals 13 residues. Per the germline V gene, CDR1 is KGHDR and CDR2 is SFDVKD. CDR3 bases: TGTGCCACCAGCCCCGGGACTGTCACTGAAGCTTTCTTT. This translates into CATSPGTVTEAFF.

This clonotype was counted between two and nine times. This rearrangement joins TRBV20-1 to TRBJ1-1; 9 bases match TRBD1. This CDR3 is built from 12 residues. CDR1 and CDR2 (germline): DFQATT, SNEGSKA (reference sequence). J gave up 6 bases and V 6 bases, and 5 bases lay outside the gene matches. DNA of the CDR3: TGCAGTGCCCGACGACAGGGGGCTGAAGCTTTCTTT. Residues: CSARRQGAEAFF.

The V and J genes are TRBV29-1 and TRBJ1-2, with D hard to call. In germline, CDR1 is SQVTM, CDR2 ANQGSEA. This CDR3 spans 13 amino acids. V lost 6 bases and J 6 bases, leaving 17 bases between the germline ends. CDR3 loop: CSVVDTFADGYTF. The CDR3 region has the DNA TGCAGCGTCGTTGACACCTTTGCGGATGGCTACACCTTC.